This TCR beta chain derives from a study of T cell changes during pregnancy in multiple sclerosis. Data came from immunoSEQ multiplex PCR; TCRdb stores just in-frame clones and leaves some out. The sample lists under 55,000 clones, around 92% occurring once. Germline CDR1 reads MNHNY; CDR2 reads SVGAGI (reference sequence). The CDR3 spans 15 residues. V gave up 6 bases and J gave up 1 base, with 13 bases separating them. This TCR was recovered from a female donor with multiple sclerosis, enrolled in a pregnancy study. The chain employs TRBV6-6 and TRBJ1-5; D might be TRBD1 (5 bases). The sample here was CD4+ T cells from peripheral blood mononuclear cells, taken in the third trimester of pregnancy. The chain's CDR3 is CASRYGHPSNQPQHF. DNA of the CDR3: TGTGCCAGCAGGTATGGACACCCGAGCAATCAGCCCCAGCATTTT.